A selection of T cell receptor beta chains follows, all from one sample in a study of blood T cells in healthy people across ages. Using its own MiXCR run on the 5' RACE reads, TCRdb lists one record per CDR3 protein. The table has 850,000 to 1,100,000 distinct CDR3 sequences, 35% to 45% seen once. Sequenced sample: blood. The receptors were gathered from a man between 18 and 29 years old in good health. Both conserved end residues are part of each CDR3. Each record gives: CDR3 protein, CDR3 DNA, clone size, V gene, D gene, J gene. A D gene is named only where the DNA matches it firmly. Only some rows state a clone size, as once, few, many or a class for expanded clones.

CDR3: CASSPRQGRSTNEKLFF
DNA: TGTGCCAGCAGCCCCCGACAGGGGCGATCAACTAATGAAAAACTGTTTTTT
size: few
V: TRBV7-4
D: TRBD1
J: TRBJ1-4

CDR3: CASSLVQGGNQPQHF
DNA: TGTGCCAGCAGCTTAGTACAGGGGGGTAATCAGCCCCAGCATTTT
size: -
V: TRBV7-2
D: TRBD1
J: TRBJ1-5

CDR3: CAGSRGQGYGYTF
DNA: TGTGCCGGCAGTAGAGGACAGGGCTATGGCTACACCTTC
size: -
V: TRBV2
D: TRBD1
J: TRBJ1-2

CDR3: CASSLAGLEELFF
DNA: TGTGCCAGCAGTTTAGCCGGGCTGGAGGAGCTGTTTTTT
size: few
V: TRBV12-3/TRBV12-4
D: -
J: TRBJ2-2

CDR3: CASIRGPVNTEAFF
DNA: TGTGCCAGCATTAGGGGCCCGGTGAACACTGAAGCTTTCTTT
size: -
V: TRBV6-2/TRBV6-3
D: -
J: TRBJ1-1

CDR3: CASSQETGYGEKLFF
DNA: TGCGCCAGCAGCCAAGAGACAGGGTACGGCGAAAAACTGTTTTTT
size: -
V: TRBV4-3
D: TRBD1
J: TRBJ1-4

CDR3: CSARYFPGLANNEQFF
DNA: TGCAGTGCTAGATATTTCCCGGGACTAGCGAACAATGAGCAGTTCTTC
size: -
V: TRBV20-1
D: TRBD2
J: TRBJ2-1

CDR3: CSARQSNSNQPQHF
DNA: TGCAGTGCTAGGCAGTCCAATAGCAATCAGCCCCAGCATTTT
size: once
V: TRBV20-1
D: -
J: TRBJ1-5

CDR3: CASSLSWGRGLNEQFF
DNA: TGTGCCAGCAGTTTATCGTGGGGACGGGGTCTGAATGAGCAGTTCTTC
size: -
V: TRBV27
D: -
J: TRBJ2-1

CDR3: CASSYTIDSNLNTEAFF
DNA: TGTGCCAGCAGTTACACCATCGACAGTAACTTGAACACTGAAGCTTTCTTT
size: once
V: TRBV6-6
D: -
J: TRBJ1-1

CDR3: CASSPHGGPNTEAFF
DNA: TGTGCCAGCAGCCCCCATGGGGGACCGAACACTGAAGCTTTCTTT
size: once
V: TRBV9
D: -
J: TRBJ1-1

CDR3: CASSYHREATEQYF
DNA: TGTGCCAGCAGTTACCACCGGGAGGCCACCGAGCAGTACTTC
size: -
V: TRBV6-2/TRBV6-3
D: TRBD2
J: TRBJ2-7

CDR3: CASFKASGSTDTQYF
DNA: TGTGCCAGCTTTAAGGCTAGCGGGTCCACAGATACGCAGTATTTT
size: -
V: TRBV2
D: TRBD2
J: TRBJ2-3

CDR3: CSASLEGTDTQYF
DNA: TGCAGTGCTAGTCTAGAAGGCACAGATACGCAGTATTTT
size: -
V: TRBV20-1
D: -
J: TRBJ2-3

CDR3: CASGAIGRPYGYTF
DNA: TGTGCCAGCGGGGCGATTGGACGCCCCTATGGCTACACCTTC
size: few
V: TRBV28
D: -
J: TRBJ1-2

CDR3: CASSQGGVPNNEQFF
DNA: TGTGCCAGCAGCCAGGGGGGGGTACCTAACAATGAGCAGTTCTTC
size: -
V: TRBV11-3
D: -
J: TRBJ2-1

CDR3: CASSWGAEYEQYF
DNA: TGTGCCAGCAGTTGGGGGGCGGAGTACGAGCAGTACTTC
size: -
V: TRBV27
D: -
J: TRBJ2-7

CDR3: CASSLGLEISYNEQFF
DNA: TGTGCCAGCAGCTTAGGTTTGGAGATATCCTACAATGAGCAGTTCTTC
size: few
V: TRBV11-2
D: -
J: TRBJ2-1

CDR3: CASSEPGRGLQPQHF
DNA: TGTGCCAGCAGTGAACCGGGGAGAGGACTTCAGCCCCAGCATTTT
size: -
V: TRBV2
D: -
J: TRBJ1-5

CDR3: CACSALVGATNTEAFF
DNA: TGCGCCTGCAGCGCGTTGGTTGGGGCGACGAACACTGAAGCTTTCTTT
size: -
V: TRBV5-1
D: -
J: TRBJ1-1

CDR3: CASSPSDRGNEKLFF
DNA: TGTGCCAGCAGTCCCTCGGACAGGGGTAATGAAAAACTGTTTTTT
size: few
V: TRBV12-3/TRBV12-4
D: TRBD1
J: TRBJ1-4

CDR3: CACESGGAGETQYF
DNA: TGTGCCTGTGAAAGCGGGGGGGCCGGAGAGACCCAGTACTTC
size: -
V: TRBV6-5
D: TRBD2
J: TRBJ2-5

CDR3: CASSYTASTGELFF
DNA: TGTGCCAGCAGTTACACAGCTTCCACCGGGGAGCTGTTTTTT
size: -
V: TRBV6-5
D: -
J: TRBJ2-2

CDR3: CSAPTGNSNQPQHF
DNA: TGCAGTGCGCCGACAGGGAATAGCAATCAGCCCCAGCATTTT
size: -
V: TRBV20-1
D: TRBD1
J: TRBJ1-5

CDR3: CASSYSRPGETQYF
DNA: TGTGCCAGCAGTTACTCCCGTCCGGGGGAGACCCAGTACTTC
size: -
V: TRBV6-5
D: -
J: TRBJ2-5

CDR3: CASSPSGVENNEQFF
DNA: TGCGCCAGCAGCCCTAGCGGGGTGGAGAACAATGAGCAGTTCTTC
size: -
V: TRBV4-1
D: TRBD2
J: TRBJ2-1

CDR3: CSARAGGYNEQYF
DNA: TGCAGTGCTAGGGCAGGGGGCTACAATGAGCAGTACTTC
size: -
V: TRBV20-1
D: TRBD1
J: TRBJ2-4

CDR3: CASSLYRGGGRITEAFF
DNA: TGTGCCAGCAGCTTATACAGGGGAGGGGGACGGATCACTGAAGCTTTCTTT
size: -
V: TRBV7-8
D: TRBD1
J: TRBJ1-1

CDR3: CASSEALGLAGEDTQYF
DNA: TGTGCCAGCAGTGAAGCGCTAGGACTAGCGGGGGAAGATACGCAGTATTTT
size: -
V: TRBV2
D: TRBD2
J: TRBJ2-3

CDR3: CSARDLGQPNEKLFF
DNA: TGCAGTGCTAGAGACCTGGGACAGCCTAATGAAAAACTGTTTTTT
size: -
V: TRBV20-1
D: TRBD1
J: TRBJ1-4

CDR3: CASSQFGQGADEKLFF
DNA: TGCGCCAGCAGCCAATTTGGACAGGGGGCGGATGAAAAACTGTTTTTT
size: few
V: TRBV4-1
D: TRBD1
J: TRBJ1-4

CDR3: CASTTDGEDNEQFF
DNA: TGTGCCAGCACCACGGACGGGGAGGACAATGAGCAGTTCTTC
size: -
V: TRBV6-6
D: -
J: TRBJ2-1

CDR3: CASSLIRCNEQFF
DNA: TGTGCCAGCAGTTTAATCAGATGCAATGAGCAGTTCTTC
size: -
V: TRBV12-3/TRBV12-4
D: -
J: TRBJ2-1

CDR3: CSVDWGTGELFF
DNA: TGCAGCGTTGATTGGGGAACCGGGGAGCTGTTTTTT
size: few
V: TRBV29-1
D: -
J: TRBJ2-2

CDR3: CASSRVYNEQYF
DNA: TGCGCCAGCAGTCGGGTCTACAATGAGCAGTACTTC
size: -
V: TRBV4-3
D: -
J: TRBJ2-7

CDR3: CASSVGEGLAVWDTQYF
DNA: TGTGCCAGCAGCGTAGGAGAAGGACTAGCTGTATGGGATACGCAGTATTTT
size: few
V: TRBV9
D: TRBD2
J: TRBJ2-3

CDR3: CASSERAGSPYNEQFF
DNA: TGTGCCAGCAGTGAAAGGGCAGGAAGCCCCTACAATGAGCAGTTCTTC
size: -
V: TRBV25-1
D: -
J: TRBJ2-1

CDR3: CSARESVVAGVFTDTQYF
DNA: TGCAGTGCTAGAGAGAGTGTGGTAGCGGGGGTTTTCACAGATACGCAGTATTTT
size: -
V: TRBV20-1
D: TRBD2
J: TRBJ2-3

CDR3: CASSVQSGIGGYTF
DNA: TGTGCCAGCAGTGTTCAGTCTGGGATCGGTGGCTACACCTTC
size: few
V: TRBV2
D: -
J: TRBJ1-2

CDR3: CASSSTPDTEQYF
DNA: TGTGCCAGCAGCTCAACTCCGGACACCGAGCAGTACTTC
size: few
V: TRBV7-9
D: -
J: TRBJ2-7

CDR3: CSARGSNYGYTF
DNA: TGCAGTGCTAGAGGGTCTAACTATGGCTACACCTTC
size: many
V: TRBV20-1
D: -
J: TRBJ1-2

CDR3: CASSRGTYTDTQYF
DNA: TGCGCCAGCAGCCGCGGGACATACACAGATACGCAGTATTTT
size: -
V: TRBV4-1
D: -
J: TRBJ2-3

CDR3: CATNRDLNEQYF
DNA: TGTGCCACCAACAGAGATCTGAATGAGCAGTACTTC
size: -
V: TRBV15
D: -
J: TRBJ2-5

CDR3: CSARGADEYGYTF
DNA: TGCAGTGCTAGAGGGGCAGACGAGTATGGCTACACCTTC
size: -
V: TRBV20-1
D: -
J: TRBJ1-2

CDR3: CASSSQDSLMKAFF
DNA: TGTGCCAGCAGCTCCCAGGACAGTCTGATGAAAGCTTTCTTT
size: -
V: TRBV6-6
D: -
J: TRBJ1-1

CDR3: CASRNEQATGYGYTF
DNA: TGTGCCAGCAGGAACGAGCAGGCAACCGGGTATGGCTACACCTTC
size: -
V: TRBV2
D: -
J: TRBJ1-2

CDR3: CASSQEGQGPQFNNSPPHF
DNA: TGTGCCAGCAGCCAAGAAGGACAGGGCCCACAGTTCAACAATTCACCCCCCCACTTT
size: -
V: TRBV4-2
D: TRBD1
J: TRBJ1-6

CDR3: CASRNRQGADYGYTF
DNA: TGCGCCAGCAGAAATAGACAGGGGGCGGACTATGGCTACACCTTC
size: few
V: TRBV5-1
D: TRBD1
J: TRBJ1-2

CDR3: CASSLGTASNYGYTF
DNA: TGTGCCAGCAGTTTGGGGACAGCCTCTAACTATGGCTACACCTTC
size: many
V: TRBV12-3/TRBV12-4
D: TRBD1
J: TRBJ1-2

CDR3: CAISDPGWESSGNTIYF
DNA: TGTGCCATCAGTGACCCCGGCTGGGAGTCCTCTGGAAACACCATATATTTT
size: -
V: TRBV10-3
D: -
J: TRBJ1-3

CDR3: CAISESGGSYNKQYF
DNA: TGTGCCATCAGTGAGAGCGGGGGATCCTACAATAAGCAGTACTTC
size: -
V: TRBV10-3
D: TRBD2
J: TRBJ2-7

CDR3: CASSPEINDQPQHF
DNA: TGTGCCAGCAGCCCCGAAATCAATGATCAGCCCCAGCATTTT
size: -
V: TRBV7-6
D: -
J: TRBJ1-5

CDR3: CASSLGHTPGGYTF
DNA: TGTGCCAGCAGCCTAGGACACACACCGGGTGGCTACACCTTC
size: -
V: TRBV3-1
D: -
J: TRBJ1-2

CDR3: CSVEPTGAYGYTF
DNA: TGCAGCGTTGAACCGACAGGGGCCTATGGCTACACCTTC
size: -
V: TRBV29-1
D: TRBD1
J: TRBJ1-2

CDR3: CASSVGTVPPYNSPLHF
DNA: TGTGCCAGCAGCGTCGGGACAGTGCCGCCCTATAATTCACCCCTCCACTTT
size: few
V: TRBV9
D: TRBD1
J: TRBJ1-6